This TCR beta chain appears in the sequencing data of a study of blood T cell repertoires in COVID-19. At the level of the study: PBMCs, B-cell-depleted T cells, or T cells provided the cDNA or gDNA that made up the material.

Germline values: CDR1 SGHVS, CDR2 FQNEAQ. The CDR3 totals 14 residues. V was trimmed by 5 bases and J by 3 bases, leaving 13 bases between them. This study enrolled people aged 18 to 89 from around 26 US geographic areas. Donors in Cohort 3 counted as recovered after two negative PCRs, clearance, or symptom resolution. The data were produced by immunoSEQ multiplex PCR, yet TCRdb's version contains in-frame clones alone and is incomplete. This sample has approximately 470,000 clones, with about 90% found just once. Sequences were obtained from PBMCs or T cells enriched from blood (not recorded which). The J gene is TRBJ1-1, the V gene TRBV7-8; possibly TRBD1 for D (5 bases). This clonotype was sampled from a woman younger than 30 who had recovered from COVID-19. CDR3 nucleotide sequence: TGTGCCAGCAGCATGTCTCGGGGGTACACTGAAGCTTTCTTT. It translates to CASSMSRGYTEAFF.